The 30 T cell receptor beta chains given below trace back to one sample, sequenced in a study of T cell repertoires in cytomegalovirus infection. One entry per CDR3 protein results from TCRdb running MiXCR on the reads. The table lists roughly 700,000 distinct CDR3 sequences, around 31% of them singletons. No antigen has been identified for these receptors. Here the sequenced sample was cultured PBMCs, taken from culture after CMV antigen stimulation. The receptors were gathered from a human donor in good health (CMV status not recorded). Some clones in this sample may be carry-over from other donors' samples.

The chain links TRBV6-2 or TRBV6-3 to TRBJ1-5, with D perhaps TRBD1 (5 bases). Germline lookup yields CDR1 MNHEY and CDR2 SVGEGT. The CDR3 has 13 amino acids. V lost 4 bases and J 7 bases, leaving 11 bases between the germline ends. CDR3 DNA sequence: TGTGCCAGCAGTTTCTATGGGGGGCAGCCCCAGCATTTT. This encodes CASSFYGGQPQHF.

The chain employs TRBV4-1 and TRBJ1-2; D unclear. CDR1 and CDR2 (germline): MGHRA, YSYEKL. The CDR3 spans 13 residues. The V end was cut by 1 base, the J end by 10 bases, with 13 bases between. The CDR3 loop is CASSQGLPKIYTF. DNA of the CDR3: TGCGCCAGCAGCCAAGGACTACCCAAAATCTACACCTTC.

The chain joins TRBV7-9 to TRBJ2-3, with 8 bases identical to TRBD2. V shed 4 bases, J shed 2 bases, and the junction held 8 bases outside the gene matches. In germline, CDR1 is SEHNR, CDR2 FQNEAQ (reference sequence). CDR3 length: 16 residues. CDR3 in DNA: TGTGCCAGCAGCTACCCGACTAGCGAAATCACAGATACGCAGTATTTT. This gives the protein CASSYPTSEITDTQYF. The full variable domain, completed using reference TRBV7-9 and TRBJ2-3, is DTGVSQNPRHKITKRGQNVTFRCDPISEHNRLYWYRQTLGQGPEFLTYFQNEAQLEKSRLLSDRFSAERPKGSFSTLEIQRTEQGDSAMYLCASSYPTSEITDTQYFGPGTRLTVL.

The chain is built from TRBV10-3 and TRBJ2-3, with TRBD2 matching 14 bases. CDR1 and CDR2 from the germline V gene are ENHRY and SYGVKD. V shed 5 bases, J shed 1 base, and the junction held 8 bases outside the gene matches. The CDR3 spans 18 residues. The CDR3 reads CAISPTSGRGERTDTQYF. Written as DNA, the CDR3 is TGTGCCATCAGTCCGACTAGCGGGAGGGGAGAGCGCACAGATACGCAGTATTTT.

This clonotype was recorded many times. The V and J genes are TRBV7-2 and TRBJ1-3, with a possible D match to TRBD1 (5 bases). The germline gives CDR1 SGHTA, CDR2 FQGNSA. V shed 3 bases and J shed 8 bases, with 14 bases lying between them. The CDR3 spans 14 residues. The CDR3 bases are TGTGCCAGCAGCTTTGGGACCCAAGGAGACACCATATATTTT. This sequence encodes CASSFGTQGDTIYF.

The rearrangement links TRBV2 to TRBJ2-7; possibly TRBD2 for D (6 bases). Germline CDR1 is SNHLY and CDR2 is FYNNEI. V dropped 4 bases and J dropped 2 bases, with 9 bases sitting between them. This CDR3 has 13 residues. For the CDR3, the DNA is TGTGCCAGCAGTGGGGACTTTACCTACGAGCAGTACTTC. It encodes CASSGDFTYEQYF.

The chain couples TRBV10-3 to TRBJ2-1; 7 nucleotides line up with TRBD2. The J segment lost 1 base and the V segment lost 10 bases, leaving 16 bases of the junction unmatched. Germline V lookup: CDR1 ENHRY, CDR2 SYGVKD. CDR3 length: 17 amino acids. CDR3 sequence (DNA): TGTGCCACCCTCGCTAGCGGAGGTTCTAGGTCCTACAATGAGCAGTTCTTC. Its protein product is CATLASGGSRSYNEQFF.

This clonotype was observed a handful of times. This chain connects TRBV7-9 to TRBJ1-1, with 7 positions matching TRBD1. The V and J ends lost 5 bases and 7 bases, in that order; junction bases with no gene match: 4. Per the germline V gene, CDR1 is SEHNR and CDR2 is FQNEAQ (reference sequence). There are 12 residues in the CDR3. The CDR3 region is CASSPGDSEAFF. CDR3 nucleotides: TGTGCCAGCAGCCCAGGGGACAGTGAAGCTTTCTTT.

The chain joins TRBV29-1 to TRBJ2-1, with 12 positions matching TRBD2. This CDR3 contains 17 residues. Looked up from germline, CDR1 is SQVTM and CDR2 is ANQGSEA. The V and J ends lost 5 bases and 0 bases, in that order; junction bases with no gene match: 8. CDR3 in DNA: TGCAGCGTTAGACTAGCGGGGGCTATTAGCTCCTACAATGAGCAGTTCTTC. Its translation: CSVRLAGAISSYNEQFF.

The chain employs TRBV11-2 and TRBJ2-5; D tentatively reads TRBD1 or TRBD2 (5 bases each). Germline CDR1 is SGHAT and CDR2 is FQNNGV. V gave up 5 bases and J gave up 5 bases, with 18 bases separating them. This CDR3 spans 15 amino acids. CDR3 coding DNA: TGTGCCAGCAGCCACCGGGGCCGGTCGTCGGAGACCCAGTACTTC. This encodes CASSHRGRSSETQYF.

In its sample, this clonotype was seen a few times. This chain uses TRBV2 with TRBJ2-3, with D maybe TRBD2 (6 bases). The germline CDR1 and CDR2 sequences are SNHLY and FYNNEI. CDR3 length: 15 amino acids. Trimming took 8 bases from V and 0 from J, leaving 15 bases between them. CDR3 in DNA: TGTGCCAGCCTCCCGGGGAGGAATAGCACAGATACGCAGTATTTT. It translates to CASLPGRNSTDTQYF.

This clonotype was recorded a few times. The chain carries TRBV2 and TRBJ1-4; 9 nucleotides line up with TRBD1. The CDR3 has 14 amino acids. Germline loops: CDR1 SNHLY, CDR2 FYNNEI. The V and J ends lost 11 bases and 7 bases, in that order; junction bases with no gene match: 11. The CDR3 reads CASRGQGAREKLFF. CDR3 sequence (DNA): TGTGCCTCACGGGGACAGGGCGCTCGTGAAAAACTGTTTTTT.

As regards this clonotype: A read error may produce the germline difference seen at one junction end. V usage is TRBV2 and J usage is TRBJ1-5; D is unclear. CDR1 SNHLY and CDR2 FYNNEI come from the germline V gene. This CDR3 spans 12 amino acids. CDR3 sequence: CASSQAPEPQHF. For the CDR3, the DNA is TGTGCCAGCAGTCAAGCGCCCGAGCCCCAGCATTTT.

This clonotype appeared many times. This chain uses TRBV7-2 with TRBJ2-7; D may match TRBD1 or TRBD2 (5 bases each). This CDR3 comprises 14 residues. The V end was cut by 2 bases, the J end by 5 bases, with 13 bases between. Looked up from germline, CDR1 is SGHTA and CDR2 is FQGNSA. CDR3 region: CASSLTWGPNEQYF. CDR3 nucleotides: TGTGCCAGCAGCTTAACTTGGGGACCCAACGAGCAGTACTTC. Full variable domain (outside the CDR3, taken from reference TRBV7-2 and TRBJ2-7): GAGVSQSPSNKVTEKGKDVELRCDPISGHTALYWYRQSLGQGLEFLIYFQGNSAPDKSGLPSDRFSAERTGGSVSTLTIQRTQQEDSAVYLCASSLTWGPNEQYFGPGTRLTVT.

This clonotype was seen only a few times. The V and J genes are TRBV19 and TRBJ2-3, with no clear D. This CDR3 has 14 amino acids. V gave up 2 bases and J gave up 0 bases, with 6 bases separating them. CDR1 and CDR2 from the germline V gene are LNHDA and SQIVND (reference sequence). The CDR3, as DNA: TGTGCCAGTAGTATACAGGAAAGCACAGATACGCAGTATTTT. This encodes CASSIQESTDTQYF.

The V and J genes are TRBV20-1 and TRBJ2-5; D tentatively fits TRBD1 or TRBD2 (7 bases each). This CDR3 comprises 15 residues. V was trimmed by 6 bases and J by 4 bases, leaving 21 bases between them. CDR1 is DFQATT, CDR2 SNEGSKA, per germline (reference sequence). CDR3 loop: CSATSRQGGLETQYF. CDR3 DNA sequence: TGCAGTGCAACAAGTCGGCAGGGGGGGTTAGAGACCCAGTACTTC.

J is TRBJ2-1 and V is TRBV7-8; D unclear. The CDR3 spans 15 residues. CDR1 is SGHVS, CDR2 FQNEAQ, per germline. Deletions cut 1 base from V and 6 bases from J, with 13 bases between. For the CDR3, the DNA is TGTGCCAGCAGCTTAGGAAGGCTCACGTTCAATGAGCAGTTCTTC. This codes for CASSLGRLTFNEQFF.

This clonotype came up many times. This chain joins TRBV7-2 and TRBJ2-5; TRBD2 matches at 8 bases. V shed 3 bases, J shed 2 bases, and the junction held 8 bases outside the gene matches. This CDR3 comprises 16 residues. CDR1 is SGHTA, CDR2 FQGNSA, per germline. CDR3 sequence: CASSLATGGSQETQYF. CDR3 nucleotides: TGTGCCAGCAGCTTGGCAACGGGGGGGTCACAAGAGACCCAGTACTTC.

The chain combines TRBV7-2 with TRBJ2-5; D possibly corresponds to TRBD1 (6 bases). CDR3 length: 14 residues. V dropped 5 bases and J dropped 3 bases, with 13 bases sitting between them. Germline values: CDR1 SGHTA, CDR2 FQGNSA. The CDR3 nucleotides read TGTGCCAGCAGCGTGTCCGGACAGAAAGAGACCCAGTACTTC. This encodes CASSVSGQKETQYF.

This clonotype occurred a few times. This chain connects TRBV7-9 to TRBJ1-4; no definite D call. V lost 0 bases and J lost 7, with 6 bases in between. CDR1 is SEHNR, CDR2 FQNEAQ, per germline (reference sequence). The CDR3 loop spans 13 amino acids. In nucleotides, the CDR3 is TGTGCCAGCAGCTTAGCGTTCGGTGAAAAACTGTTTTTT. This encodes CASSLAFGEKLFF.

This clonotype came up a few times. As DNA, the CDR3 is TGTGCCAGCAGCTTAGCCTCCAAAGTGTGGAGCTATGGCTACACCTTC. Residues: CASSLASKVWSYGYTF. The V and J genes are TRBV7-6 and TRBJ1-2; D remains unclear. CDR1 SGHVS and CDR2 FNYEAQ come from the germline V gene. Trimming removed 0 bases at V and 4 bases at J, with 15 bases between. CDR3 length equals 16 residues.

This clonotype was picked up a small number of times. This CDR3 reads CASSDRTGGVGGYTF. In nucleotides, the CDR3 is TGTGCCAGCAGCGATCGGACAGGCGGAGTCGGTGGCTACACCTTC. The rearrangement links TRBV7-8 to TRBJ1-2; 7 bases align to TRBD1. The J segment lost 7 bases and the V segment lost 5 bases, leaving 13 bases of the junction unmatched. Germline CDR1 reads SGHVS; CDR2 reads FQNEAQ. The CDR3 is 15 amino acids.

The chain is built from TRBV15 and TRBJ1-4; possible D gene TRBD1, 6 bases. Per germline, CDR1 LNHNV and CDR2 YYDKDF (reference sequence). V lost 5 bases to trimming and J lost 4 bases, with 11 bases between them. This CDR3 is built from 14 residues. The DNA of the CDR3 is TGTGCCACCAGCCGAGGACAGAATAATGAAAAACTGTTTTTT. Amino acids: CATSRGQNNEKLFF. Filled out from reference TRBV15 and TRBJ1-4, the complete variable domain reads DAMVIQNPRYQVTQFGKPVTLSCSQTLNHNVMYWYQQKSSQAPKLLFHYYDKDFNNEADTPDNFQSRRPNTSFCFLDIRSPGLGDTAMYLCATSRGQNNEKLFFGSGTQLSVL.

DNA of the CDR3: TGTGCCAGCAGTCCCACGGTGGGTTATGGCTACACCTTC. As protein: CASSPTVGYGYTF. This chain links TRBV27 with TRBJ1-2; D unresolved. Germline V lookup: CDR1 MNHEY, CDR2 SMNVEV (reference sequence). V was clipped by 5 bases and J by 5 bases, with 12 bases between them. The CDR3 length is 13 residues.

This clonotype has just a few counts. This chain connects TRBV7-8 to TRBJ2-1; 8 bases agree with TRBD2. Germline values: CDR1 SGHVS, CDR2 FQNEAQ. The V gene end was trimmed by 6 bases and the J gene end by 8 bases; junction bases not matched to a gene: 12. The CDR3 is made up of 15 amino acids. DNA for the CDR3: TGTGCCAGCAGTACCCCCCTAGCGGGTTTAGATGAGCAGTTCTTC. It yields the protein CASSTPLAGLDEQFF.

A word on this clonotype: One end of the junction is discordant with germline, which a read error may explain. The chain has TRBV7-2 and TRBJ2-1; 10 bases map to TRBD1. This CDR3 spans 16 amino acids. From germline, CDR1 is SGHTA and CDR2 FQGNSA. The CDR3 bases are TGTGCCATCAGCCACTCTAGGGACAGGGGTATAGGTGAGCAGTTCTTC. It encodes CAISHSRDRGIGEQFF.

This clonotype was seen at least ten times. V is TRBV6-1 and J is TRBJ1-5; a possible D gene is TRBD1 (6 bases). The germline V gene has CDR1 MNHNS and CDR2 SASEGT. V was pared by 5 bases and J by 0 bases, with 11 bases between. This CDR3 region has 15 residues. CDR3 loop: CASSPHRDSNQPQHF. In nucleotides, the CDR3 is TGTGCCAGCAGTCCCCACAGGGATAGCAATCAGCCCCAGCATTTT.

In this sample, this clonotype turned up a few times. The chain recombines TRBV2 with TRBJ1-4; D call uncertain. The CDR3 loop spans 13 amino acids. V was shortened by 2 bases and J by 11 bases, with 12 bases between the two germline ends. Germline assignment: CDR1 SNHLY and CDR2 FYNNEI. CDR3 amino acids: CASSEFPQVKLFF. The CDR3 coding sequence is TGTGCCAGCAGTGAATTCCCCCAGGTTAAACTGTTTTTT. Full variable domain (rest looked up from reference TRBV2 and TRBJ1-4): EPEVTQTPSHQVTQMGQEVILRCVPISNHLYFYWYRQILGQKVEFLVSFYNNEISEKSEIFDDQFSVERPDGSNFTLKIRSTKLEDSAMYFCASSEFPQVKLFFGSGTQLSVL.

The J gene is TRBJ2-3, the V gene TRBV4-1, with D tentatively TRBD1 (5 bases). Germline V CDR1 and CDR2: MGHRA, YSYEKL. The CDR3 extends over 15 amino acids. V was shortened by 0 bases and J by 6 bases, with 13 bases between the two germline ends. The DNA of the CDR3 is TGCGCCAGCAGCCAAGATCTACAGGTTGGGGATACGCAGTATTTT. Translation gives CASSQDLQVGDTQYF.

This clonotype was detected a few times. This rearrangement joins TRBV7-9 to TRBJ2-1, with 10 bases aligning to TRBD2. The germline V gene encodes CDR1 SEHNR and CDR2 FQNEAQ (reference sequence). V lost 6 bases, J lost 1 base, and 3 bases stayed unmatched. CDR3 length equals 15 residues. The chain's CDR3 is CASRLAGWSYNEQFF. Here the CDR3 DNA reads TGTGCCAGCAGACTAGCGGGATGGTCCTACAATGAGCAGTTCTTC.